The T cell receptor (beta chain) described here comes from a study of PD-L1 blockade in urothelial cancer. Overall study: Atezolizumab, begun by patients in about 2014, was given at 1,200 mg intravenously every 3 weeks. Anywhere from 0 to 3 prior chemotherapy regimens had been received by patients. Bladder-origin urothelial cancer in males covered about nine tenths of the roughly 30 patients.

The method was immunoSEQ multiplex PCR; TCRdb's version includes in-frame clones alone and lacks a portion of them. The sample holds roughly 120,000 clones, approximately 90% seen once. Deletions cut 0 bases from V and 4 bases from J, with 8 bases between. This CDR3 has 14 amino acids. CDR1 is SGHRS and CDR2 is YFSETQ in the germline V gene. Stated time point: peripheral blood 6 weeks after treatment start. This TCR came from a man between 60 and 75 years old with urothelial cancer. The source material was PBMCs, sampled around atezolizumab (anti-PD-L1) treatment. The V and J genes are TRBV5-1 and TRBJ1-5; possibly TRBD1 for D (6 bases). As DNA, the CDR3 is TGCGCCAGCAGCTTGGGGGGACAAAATCAGCCCCAGCATTTT. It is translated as CASSLGGQNQPQHF. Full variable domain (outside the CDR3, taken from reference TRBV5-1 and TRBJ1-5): KAGVTQTPRYLIKTRGQQVTLSCSPISGHRSVSWYQQTPGQGLQFLFEYFSETQRNKGNFPGRFSGRQFSNSRSEMNVSTLELGDSALYLCASSLGGQNQPQHFGDGTRLSIL.